The 22 T cell receptor beta chains reported below all come from one sample, sequenced in a study of shared clonotypes between healthy human individuals. Using immunoSEQ multiplex PCR, the repertoire was profiled, and TCRdb retains in-frame clones only, with some absent. The sample lists 2 million to 2.5 million clones; 90% to 95% were seen once. Sequencing input: naive CD4+ T cells from PBMCs. Subset denoted: CD45RA+ positively selected. The receptors here all came from a man aged 18 to 30 in good health. Some clones in this sample may be carry-over from other donors' samples.

J is TRBJ1-2 and V is TRBV15, with 7 bases that match TRBD1. Losses at the gene ends were 1 base for V and 3 bases for J; bases not matched to a gene: 2. CDR3 size: 14 residues. CDR1 is LNHNV and CDR2 is YYDKDF in the germline V gene (reference sequence). The CDR3 protein is CATSRGGQYYGYTF. The CDR3 nucleotides are TGTGCCACCAGCAGAGGGGGACAGTACTATGGCTACACCTTC.

The gene calls are TRBV19 and TRBJ1-1; no reliable D call. The CDR3 is 13 residues long. V lost 3 bases to trimming and J lost 5 bases, with 10 bases between them. Germline CDR1 is LNHDA and CDR2 is SQIVND (reference sequence). The chain's CDR3 is CASSIFPGTEAFF. The CDR3 nucleotides read TGTGCCAGTAGTATTTTTCCAGGTACTGAAGCTTTCTTT.

V and J are TRBV6-1 and TRBJ2-7, with D perhaps TRBD1 or TRBD2 (5 bases each). CDR3 length equals 15 residues. V shed 2 bases and J shed 3 bases, with 14 bases lying between them. The germline V gene encodes CDR1 MNHNS and CDR2 SASEGT. The CDR3 DNA reads TGTGCCAGCAGTGAATCGGGGCAGGCGGTCTACGAGCAGTACTTC. Translation gives CASSESGQAVYEQYF.

This clone was picked up one time. CDR3 in amino acids: CASTPPVVGNYGYTF. CDR3 bases: TGTGCCAGTACCCCCCCTGTTGTCGGTAACTATGGCTACACCTTC. The V and J genes are TRBV19 and TRBJ1-2; D is ambiguous. Germline assignment: CDR1 LNHDA and CDR2 SQIVND (reference sequence). The V end was cut by 7 bases, the J end by 1 base, with 16 bases between. There are 15 residues in the CDR3. Full variable domain (outside the CDR3, taken from reference TRBV19 and TRBJ1-2): DGGITQSPKYLFRKEGQNVTLSCEQNLNHDAMYWYRQDPGQGLRLIYYSQIVNDFQKGDIAEGYSVSREKKESFPLTVTSAQKNPTAFYLCASTPPVVGNYGYTFGSGTRLTVV.

V is TRBV19 and J is TRBJ2-1; TRBD2 might be the D (7 bases). Germline V gene data show CDR1 as LNHDA and CDR2 as SQIVND (reference sequence). This CDR3 region has 15 residues. Trimming shortened V by 2 bases and J by 6 bases, and 14 bases separated the two germline ends. The CDR3 here is CASSILGGLGNEQFF. Here the CDR3 DNA reads TGTGCCAGTAGTATACTCGGGGGGCTGGGCAATGAGCAGTTCTTC.

This chain connects TRBV5-5 to TRBJ1-1, with 7 bases identical to TRBD1. The CDR3 runs 15 residues. The V segment lost 4 bases and the J segment 4 bases; nucleotides outside the gene matches: 10. CDR1 SGHKS and CDR2 YYEKEE come from the germline V gene (reference sequence). The DNA for the CDR3 is TGTGCCAGCAGCGGAGGATTACAGGGGCGCACTGAAGCTTTCTTT. Protein: CASSGGLQGRTEAFF.

Regarding this clone: The same CDR3 can be traced to other DNA sequences in this sample. This chain uses TRBV18 with TRBJ2-3; D remains ambiguous. Germline CDR1 is KGHSH and CDR2 is LQKENI. The CDR3 spans 13 residues. V gave up 3 bases and J gave up 2 bases, with 6 bases separating them. This CDR3 is CASSPSSTDTQYF. The CDR3, as DNA: TGTGCCAGCTCACCCAGCTCCACAGATACGCAGTATTTT.

This chain links TRBV11-2 with TRBJ2-4; D not resolved. CDR3 length: 18 amino acids. Trimming stripped 4 bases from V and 1 base from J, with 20 bases between. Germline V gene data show CDR1 as SGHAT and CDR2 as FQNNGV. The CDR3 loop is CASSSRPVPLMAKNIQYF. The CDR3 region has the DNA TGTGCCAGCAGCTCCCGACCCGTCCCCCTTATGGCCAAAAACATTCAGTACTTC.

The V call is TRBV19, the J call TRBJ2-1, with D tentatively TRBD1 (5 bases). The V and J ends lost 9 bases and 0 bases respectively, with 15 bases between them. The CDR3 extends over 15 amino acids. Per germline, CDR1 LNHDA and CDR2 SQIVND (reference sequence). The CDR3 nucleotides read TGTGCCAGCCGGGCCCGGACAAACTCCTACAATGAGCAGTTCTTC. It encodes CASRARTNSYNEQFF.

V usage is TRBV7-2 and J usage is TRBJ2-1; 9 nucleotides align to TRBD2. CDR3 length: 17 residues. CDR1 is SGHTA, CDR2 FQGNSA, per germline. The ends lost 1 base at V and 1 base at J; junction bases unmatched: 5. This chain's CDR3 is CASSLGSSGKSYNEQFF. CDR3 nucleotide sequence: TGTGCCAGCAGCTTAGGGTCTAGCGGGAAGTCCTACAATGAGCAGTTCTTC. The full variable domain, its missing parts supplied by reference TRBV7-2 and TRBJ2-1, is GAGVSQSPSNKVTEKGKDVELRCDPISGHTALYWYRQSLGQGLEFLIYFQGNSAPDKSGLPSDRFSAERTGGSVSTLTIQRTQQEDSAVYLCASSLGSSGKSYNEQFFGPGTRLTVL.

The chain is built from TRBV5-1 and TRBJ1-4; 7 positions match TRBD1. CDR3 length: 17 residues. Germline CDR1 reads SGHRS; CDR2 reads YFSETQ. With V trimmed by 2 bases and J by 5 bases, 12 bases remained unmatched. CDR3 protein: CASSLGTAAQLNEKLFF. CDR3 nucleotides: TGCGCCAGCAGCTTAGGGACAGCTGCCCAACTAAATGAAAAACTGTTTTTT.

This chain links TRBV7-2 with TRBJ2-2; 7 bases are a match to TRBD2. The CDR3 totals 15 residues. The germline CDR1 and CDR2 sequences are SGHTA and FQGNSA. V trimming: 5 bases; J trimming: 5 bases; junction bases outside the gene matches: 8. The CDR3 here is CASSLSGTVTGELFF. DNA of the CDR3: TGTGCCAGCAGCCTGAGCGGGACGGTGACCGGGGAGCTGTTTTTT.

The chain couples TRBV7-2 to TRBJ2-2, with 11 bases identical to TRBD1. The J segment lost 4 bases and the V segment lost 7 bases, leaving 8 bases of the junction unmatched. The germline gives CDR1 SGHTA, CDR2 FQGNSA. The CDR3 is 16 amino acids. CDR3 region: CASTGGTGGFTGELFF. The DNA of the CDR3 is TGTGCCAGCACCGGGGGGACAGGGGGATTCACCGGGGAGCTGTTTTTT.

This chain uses TRBV6-5 with TRBJ2-7, with 11 bases that match TRBD2. Germline CDR1 reads MNHEY; CDR2 reads SVGAGI. The CDR3 length is 15 residues. V shed 2 bases and J 6 bases; nucleotides not matched to a gene: 6. The CDR3 region has the DNA TGTGCCAGCAGTTACAATAGCGGGAGGGCCGGCGAGCAGTACTTC. This encodes CASSYNSGRAGEQYF.

This clone came up once. This sequence joins TRBV10-3 and TRBJ2-7; maybe TRBD2 (6 bases). The CDR3 extends over 12 amino acids. Trimming stripped 11 bases from V and 6 bases from J, with 17 bases between. Germline-derived CDR1 and CDR2 are ENHRY and SYGVKD. The CDR3 protein is CASRRDPTEQYF. The CDR3 DNA sequence: TGTGCCTCGAGGCGGGATCCGACCGAGCAGTACTTC.

The chain joins TRBV4-3 to TRBJ2-2; TRBD1 matches at 12 bases. This CDR3 has 16 residues. J lost 3 bases, V lost 4 bases, and 3 bases had no gene match. Germline CDR1 reads LGHNA; CDR2 reads YSLEER. CDR3 sequence: CASSRGQGADTGELFF. Written as DNA, the CDR3 is TGCGCCAGCAGCCGGGGACAGGGGGCGGACACCGGGGAGCTGTTTTTT.

As for this clone: The DNA is omitted, as the CDR3 cannot be located on it reliably, and the CDR3 follows TCRdb's listing. CDR3 amino acids: CASSPPSGARGILAQHF. The genes are TRBV13 and TRBJ1-5; the listed D gene, TRBD1, was not tested against the DNA. Germline V lookup: CDR1 PRHDT, CDR2 FYEKMQ (reference sequence). The CDR3 is made up of 17 amino acids, end residues included.

The genes are TRBV10-3 and TRBJ2-2; no clear D gene. Germline CDR1 ENHRY, CDR2 SYGVKD. With 3 bases removed from V and 0 bases from J, the gap between germline ends came to 17 bases. The CDR3 has 18 residues. CDR3 in DNA: TGTGCCATCAGTGACCCTCGAAACGGATACGCGAACACCGGGGAGCTGTTTTTT. It codes for CAISDPRNGYANTGELFF.

This chain uses TRBV7-7 with TRBJ2-1; D uncertain. CDR3 size: 13 residues. Germline V CDR1 and CDR2: SSHAT, FNYEAQ (reference sequence). Trimming cost V 1 base and J 7 bases, with 8 bases left between them. The CDR3 DNA reads TGTGCCAGCAGCTTAGGCGTTGTGAATGAGCAGTTCTTC. This translates into CASSLGVVNEQFF.

This chain connects TRBV7-3 to TRBJ2-1; 10 nucleotides align to TRBD2. V trimming: 2 bases; J trimming: 2 bases; junction bases outside the gene matches: 3. This CDR3 is built from 16 residues. Germline loops: CDR1 SGHTA, CDR2 FQGTGA. This CDR3 reads CASSLVGTSAYNEQFF. In DNA, the CDR3 is TGTGCCAGCAGCTTAGTTGGGACTAGCGCCTACAATGAGCAGTTCTTC.

The chain is built from TRBV30 and TRBJ2-2, with D possibly being TRBD2 (5 bases). This CDR3 has 13 amino acids. Trimming shortened V by 6 bases and J by 2 bases, and 10 bases separated the two germline ends. CDR1 and CDR2 from the germline V gene are GTSNPN and SVGIG (reference sequence). CDR3: CACGWTNTGELFF. The DNA of the CDR3 is TGTGCCTGTGGATGGACTAACACCGGGGAGCTGTTTTTT.

V and J are TRBV2 and TRBJ2-7, with 8 bases identical to TRBD2. This CDR3 contains 12 residues. After removal of 7 bases from V and 1 base from J, the junction contained 0 bases not matched to a gene. Per germline, CDR1 SNHLY and CDR2 FYNNEI. The CDR3 loop is CASKRGSYEQYF. The CDR3 nucleotides read TGTGCCAGCAAGCGGGGGTCCTACGAGCAGTACTTC.